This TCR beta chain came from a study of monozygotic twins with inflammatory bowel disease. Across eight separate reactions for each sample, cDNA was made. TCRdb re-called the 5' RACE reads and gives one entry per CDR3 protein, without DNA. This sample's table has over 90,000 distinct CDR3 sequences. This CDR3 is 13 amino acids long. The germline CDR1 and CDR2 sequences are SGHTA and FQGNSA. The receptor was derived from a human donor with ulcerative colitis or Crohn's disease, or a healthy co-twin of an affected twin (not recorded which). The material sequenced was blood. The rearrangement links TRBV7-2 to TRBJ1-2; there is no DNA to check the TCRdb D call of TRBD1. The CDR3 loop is CASSFDRESGYTF.